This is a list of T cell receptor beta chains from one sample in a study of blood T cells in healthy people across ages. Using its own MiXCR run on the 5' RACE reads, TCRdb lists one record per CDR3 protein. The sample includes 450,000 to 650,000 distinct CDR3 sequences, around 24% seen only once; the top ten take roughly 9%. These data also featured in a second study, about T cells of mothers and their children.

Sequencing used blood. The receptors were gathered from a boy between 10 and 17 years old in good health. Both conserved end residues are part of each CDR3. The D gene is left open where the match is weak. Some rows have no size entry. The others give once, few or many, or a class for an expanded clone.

CDR3 protein: CASSRGHEETQYF
CDR3 DNA: TGTGCCAGCAGCAGGGGGCATGAAGAGACCCAGTACTTC
J gene: TRBJ2-5
D gene: -
clone size: many
V gene: TRBV21-1

CDR3 protein: CASSLVPISTDTQYF
CDR3 DNA: TGTGCCAGCAGCTTAGTGCCGATTAGCACAGATACGCAGTATTTT
J gene: TRBJ2-3
D gene: -
clone size: few
V gene: TRBV13

CDR3 protein: CASSPSGAHNQETQYF
CDR3 DNA: TGTGCCAGCAGCCCCTCGGGTGCGCACAACCAAGAGACCCAGTACTTC
J gene: TRBJ2-5
D gene: -
clone size: -
V gene: TRBV3-1

CDR3 protein: CASSLEGGSTGELFF
CDR3 DNA: TGCGCCAGCAGCTTGGAAGGGGGTAGCACCGGGGAGCTGTTTTTT
J gene: TRBJ2-2
D gene: -
clone size: few
V gene: TRBV5-1

CDR3 protein: CASSLFTSATDTQYF
CDR3 DNA: TGCGCCAGCAGCTTGTTCACTAGCGCCACAGATACGCAGTATTTT
J gene: TRBJ2-3
D gene: TRBD2
clone size: few
V gene: TRBV5-1

CDR3 protein: CASSMGGLTEAFF
CDR3 DNA: TGTGCCAGTAGTATGGGAGGGTTAACTGAAGCTTTCTTT
J gene: TRBJ1-1
D gene: -
clone size: -
V gene: TRBV19

CDR3 protein: CATSRANNSPLHF
CDR3 DNA: TGTGCCACCAGCAGAGCGAATAATTCACCCCTCCACTTT
J gene: TRBJ1-6
D gene: -
clone size: -
V gene: TRBV15

CDR3 protein: CASRPTLGGWQGDNEQFF
CDR3 DNA: TGTGCCAGCCGTCCCACGCTCGGCGGGTGGCAGGGAGACAATGAGCAGTTCTTC
J gene: TRBJ2-1
D gene: -
clone size: -
V gene: TRBV5-6

CDR3 protein: CSARRLAGKETQYF
CDR3 DNA: TGCAGTGCTAGAAGACTAGCGGGAAAAGAGACCCAGTACTTC
J gene: TRBJ2-5
D gene: TRBD2
clone size: few
V gene: TRBV20-1

CDR3 protein: CASSPIFGGYTF
CDR3 DNA: TGTGCCAGCAGCCCCATTTTTGGTGGCTACACCTTC
J gene: TRBJ1-2
D gene: -
clone size: many
V gene: TRBV6-5

CDR3 protein: CASSQDVIQRPHEQFF
CDR3 DNA: TGTGCCAGCAGCCAAGATGTGATCCAGCGCCCCCATGAGCAGTTCTTC
J gene: TRBJ2-1
D gene: -
clone size: few
V gene: TRBV4-2

CDR3 protein: CAWRRNNRDTGELFF
CDR3 DNA: TGTGCCTGGAGACGCAATAACAGGGACACCGGGGAGCTGTTTTTT
J gene: TRBJ2-2
D gene: -
clone size: few
V gene: TRBV30

CDR3 protein: CSATKGGWGKNTEAFF
CDR3 DNA: TGCAGTGCCACAAAGGGTGGCTGGGGGAAGAACACTGAAGCTTTCTTT
J gene: TRBJ1-1
D gene: -
clone size: -
V gene: TRBV20-1

CDR3 protein: CSASQGSGELFF
CDR3 DNA: TGCAGTGCTAGTCAGGGTAGCGGGGAGCTGTTTTTT
J gene: TRBJ2-2
D gene: -
clone size: -
V gene: TRBV20-1

CDR3 protein: CSARSGGGAAEQFF
CDR3 DNA: TGCAGTGCTAGGTCAGGCGGGGGGGCCGCTGAGCAGTTCTTC
J gene: TRBJ2-1
D gene: TRBD2
clone size: few
V gene: TRBV20-1

CDR3 protein: CASRTSGGAGEETQYF
CDR3 DNA: TGTGCCAGCAGGACTAGCGGGGGGGCGGGTGAAGAGACCCAGTACTTC
J gene: TRBJ2-5
D gene: TRBD2
clone size: -
V gene: TRBV3-1

CDR3 protein: CASSRGTSGFNEQFF
CDR3 DNA: TGTGCCAGCAGCCGAGGGACTAGCGGCTTCAATGAGCAGTTCTTC
J gene: TRBJ2-1
D gene: TRBD2
clone size: -
V gene: TRBV9

CDR3 protein: CASSQASGGISYEQYF
CDR3 DNA: TGTGCCAGCAGCCAGGCGAGCGGGGGGATCTCCTACGAGCAGTACTTC
J gene: TRBJ2-7
D gene: TRBD2
clone size: -
V gene: TRBV3-1

CDR3 protein: CASSEARRSSNQPQHF
CDR3 DNA: TGTGCCAGCAGTGAAGCCCGAAGGTCGAGCAATCAGCCCCAGCATTTT
J gene: TRBJ1-5
D gene: -
clone size: few
V gene: TRBV6-1

CDR3 protein: CASSLKTHQPQHF
CDR3 DNA: TGTGCCAGCAGTTTAAAAACTCACCAGCCCCAGCATTTT
J gene: TRBJ1-5
D gene: -
clone size: few
V gene: TRBV28

CDR3 protein: CATSGGRKTQYF
CDR3 DNA: TGTGCCACCAGTGGGGGGAGGAAGACCCAGTACTTC
J gene: TRBJ2-5
D gene: -
clone size: few
V gene: TRBV24-1

CDR3 protein: CASSLGGVYNEQFF
CDR3 DNA: TGCGCCAGCAGCTTGGGGGGGGTTTACAATGAGCAGTTCTTC
J gene: TRBJ2-1
D gene: -
clone size: few
V gene: TRBV5-1

CDR3 protein: CASSQDRGGANVLTF
CDR3 DNA: TGTGCCAGCAGCCAAGACAGGGGTGGGGCCAACGTCCTGACTTTC
J gene: TRBJ2-6
D gene: -
clone size: -
V gene: TRBV4-2

CDR3 protein: CASSLTPGRTDTQYF
CDR3 DNA: TGTGCCAGCAGCTTAACACCGGGACGCACAGATACGCAGTATTTT
J gene: TRBJ2-3
D gene: -
clone size: few
V gene: TRBV7-3

CDR3 protein: CASSQDSGGAGQHF
CDR3 DNA: TGCGCCAGCAGCCAAGATTCAGGAGGGGCGGGTCAGCACTTC
J gene: TRBJ2-4
D gene: -
clone size: -
V gene: TRBV4-3

CDR3 protein: CATSDFGTRETQYF
CDR3 DNA: TGTGCCACCAGTGATTTTGGGACTAGGGAGACCCAGTACTTC
J gene: TRBJ2-5
D gene: TRBD2
clone size: -
V gene: TRBV24-1

CDR3 protein: CASLTSGTDTQYF
CDR3 DNA: TGTGCCAGCCTGACTAGCGGCACAGATACGCAGTATTTT
J gene: TRBJ2-3
D gene: TRBD2
clone size: -
V gene: TRBV28

CDR3 protein: CASSPRGDGANVLTF
CDR3 DNA: TGTGCCAGCAGCCCCAGGGGAGATGGGGCCAACGTCCTGACTTTC
J gene: TRBJ2-6
D gene: -
clone size: -
V gene: TRBV12-3/TRBV12-4

CDR3 protein: CASSAGRFLASGNTIYF
CDR3 DNA: TGCGCCAGCAGCGCTGGGCGGTTTTTGGCCTCTGGAAACACCATATATTTT
J gene: TRBJ1-3
D gene: -
clone size: few
V gene: TRBV5-1

CDR3 protein: CASSVAGAGGYGYTF
CDR3 DNA: TGTGCCAGCAGCGTAGCCGGGGCAGGGGGCTATGGCTACACCTTC
J gene: TRBJ1-2
D gene: TRBD1
clone size: -
V gene: TRBV9